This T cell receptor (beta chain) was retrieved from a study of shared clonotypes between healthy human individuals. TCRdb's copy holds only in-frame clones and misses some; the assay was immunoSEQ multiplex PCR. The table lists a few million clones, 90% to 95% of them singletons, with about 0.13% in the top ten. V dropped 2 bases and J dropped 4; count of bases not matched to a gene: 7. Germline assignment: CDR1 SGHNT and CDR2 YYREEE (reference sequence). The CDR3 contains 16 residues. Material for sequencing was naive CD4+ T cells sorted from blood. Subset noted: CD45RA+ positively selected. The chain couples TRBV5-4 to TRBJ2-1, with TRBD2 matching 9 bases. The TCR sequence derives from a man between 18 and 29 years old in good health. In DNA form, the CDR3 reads TGTGCCAGCAGCTTCCCCAGGCTAGCGGGATACAATGAGCAGTTCTTC. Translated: CASSFPRLAGYNEQFF.